Listed below are T cell receptor beta chains from one sample, sequenced in a study of cytomegalovirus exposure and HLA in healthy donors. The repertoire was sequenced with immunoSEQ multiplex PCR; TCRdb's copy has only in-frame clones and lacks some. The repertoire has roughly 150,000 clones, roughly 82% of them found once; the top ten carry around 7%. Sequenced material: PBMCs. Receptors were obtained from a man between 25 and 39 years old in good health and CMV-seronegative. Both conserved end residues are part of each CDR3. D genes are given only for firm matches. Rows may omit the clone size; those that give it use once, few, many or a size class.

J	D	V	size	CDR3	DNA
TRBJ2-3	-	TRBV11-2	-	CASSLVVAIRGTDTQYF	TGTGCCAGCAGCTTAGTAGTCGCGATTCGGGGCACAGATACGCAGTATTTT
TRBJ2-3	TRBD2	TRBV10-1	-	CASSSAAGDGTDTQYF	TGCGCCAGCAGTTCAGCCGCGGGGGACGGCACAGATACGCAGTATTTT
TRBJ2-5	TRBD1	TRBV6-6	-	CASSQRQGVGETQYF	TGTGCCAGCAGTCAGAGACAGGGGGTGGGTGAGACCCAGTACTTC
TRBJ1-5	-	TRBV6-1	-	CASSETGYSNQPQHF	TGTGCCAGCAGTGAAACAGGATATAGCAATCAGCCCCAGCATTTT
TRBJ2-1	TRBD1	TRBV19	few	CASSRPGQNYNEQFF	TGTGCCAGTAGTAGGCCGGGACAGAACTACAATGAGCAGTTCTTC
TRBJ1-3	TRBD1	TRBV5-4	-	CASSLGGTAGNTIYF	TGTGCCAGCAGCTTGGGGGGGACAGCTGGAAACACCATATATTTT
TRBJ2-5	TRBD1	TRBV6-5	few	CATHLGQGAEETQYF	TGTGCCACCCACCTGGGACAGGGGGCGGAGGAGACCCAGTACTTC
TRBJ1-4	-	TRBV4-1	-	CASSNSQETNEKLFF	TGCGCCAGCAGCAATAGCCAAGAAACTAATGAAAAACTGTTTTTT
TRBJ1-1	-	TRBV4-1	-	CASSQSAGRLNTEAFF	TGCGCCAGCAGCCAATCTGCGGGACGGCTTAACACTGAAGCTTTCTTT
TRBJ1-6	-	TRBV5-6	-	CASSRFWAGENSPLHF	TGTGCCAGCAGCCGGTTCTGGGCGGGGGAGAATTCACCCCTCCACTTT
TRBJ1-1	TRBD1	TRBV18	-	CASSPRKGTGGMNTEAFF	TGTGCCAGCTCACCACGAAAGGGGACAGGGGGTATGAACACTGAAGCTTTCTTT
TRBJ1-2	-	TRBV10-2	-	CASSLGGGYDGYTF	TGCGCCAGCAGTCTGGGCGGGGGGTACGATGGCTACACCTTC
TRBJ2-5	TRBD1	TRBV23-1	-	CASSLRQGGNQYF	TGCGCCAGCAGCCTGAGACAGGGTGGGAACCAGTACTTC
TRBJ1-1	-	TRBV7-9	once	CASSLSLAGNTEAFF	TGTGCCAGCAGCTTAAGTTTGGCTGGGAACACTGAAGCTTTCTTT
TRBJ1-1	TRBD1	TRBV14	medium-sized	CASSQYRGETEAFF	TGTGCCAGCAGCCAATACAGGGGGGAGACTGAAGCTTTCTTT
TRBJ1-6	-	TRBV14	-	CASSQGEYRSYNSPLHF	TGTGCCAGCAGCCAAGGGGAGTATCGCTCCTATAATTCACCCCTCCACTTT
TRBJ1-2	-	TRBV6-1	few	CASMHWSYGYTF	TGTGCCAGCATGCACTGGAGCTATGGCTACACCTTC
TRBJ2-3	TRBD1	TRBV30	-	CAWSLQGTDTQYF	TGTGCCTGGAGTCTACAGGGGACAGATACGCAGTATTTT
TRBJ2-2	-	TRBV5-1	-	CASSLVQGFGPGELFF	TGCGCCAGCAGCTTGGTCCAGGGGTTTGGACCCGGGGAGCTGTTTTTT
TRBJ2-1	TRBD2	TRBV9	few	CASSGDGGGNYNEQFF	TGTGCCAGCAGCGGAGACGGGGGGGGAAATTACAATGAGCAGTTCTTC
TRBJ2-5	-	TRBV29-1	-	CSVRTDQETQYF	TGCAGCGTAAGAACGGACCAAGAGACCCAGTACTTC
TRBJ2-1	TRBD2	TRBV7-3	-	CASSLSAAGDYNEQFF	TGTGCCAGCAGCTTATCGGCAGCGGGGGATTACAATGAGCAGTTCTTC
TRBJ1-3	TRBD1	TRBV4-1	-	CASSQTQGASGNTIYF	TGCGCCAGCAGCCAAACACAGGGGGCATCTGGAAACACCATATATTTT
TRBJ2-7	TRBD1	TRBV5-4	-	CASSSGQGPYEQYF	TGTGCCAGCAGCTCCGGACAGGGACCCTACGAGCAGTACTTC
TRBJ2-7	TRBD2	TRBV7-2	-	CASSGMGLAGYEQYF	TGTGCCAGCTCAGGGATGGGACTAGCGGGCTACGAGCAGTACTTC
TRBJ2-1	-	TRBV5-1	few	CASSFNPLNEQFF	TGCGCCAGCAGCTTTAACCCCCTAAATGAGCAGTTCTTC
TRBJ2-7	-	TRBV30	once	CAWSHPISVDEQYF	TGTGCCTGGAGTCACCCTATATCTGTGGACGAGCAGTACTTC
TRBJ2-3	TRBD2	TRBV5-6	-	CASSLNPSAGGTDTQYF	TGTGCCAGCAGCTTGAACCCCTCGGCGGGGGGCACAGATACGCAGTATTTT
TRBJ1-1	-	TRBV2	-	CASSAWQSLTEAFF	TGTGCCAGCAGTGCTTGGCAGTCCCTCACTGAAGCTTTCTTT
TRBJ2-7	-	TRBV19	-	CASSFETDGNEQYF	TGTGCCAGTAGTTTTGAGACAGACGGCAACGAGCAGTACTTC
TRBJ2-7	TRBD1	TRBV27	-	CASSSGPGQGRYEQYF	TGTGCCAGCAGTTCAGGCCCGGGACAGGGTCGGTACGAGCAGTACTTC
TRBJ2-2	-	TRBV10-3	-	CAIREQGRSGELFF	TGTGCCATCAGGGAACAGGGGAGGTCCGGGGAGCTGTTTTTT
TRBJ2-7	TRBD1	TRBV5-1	-	CASSPGDRVFHYEQYF	TGCGCCAGCAGCCCGGGGGACAGGGTGTTTCACTACGAGCAGTACTTC
TRBJ2-1	TRBD2	TRBV5-1	-	CASSGGGTFNEQFF	TGCGCCAGCAGCGGGGGGGGGACTTTCAATGAGCAGTTCTTC
TRBJ1-5	-	TRBV6-1	-	CASRTGSNQPQHF	TGTGCCAGCAGGACAGGTAGCAATCAGCCCCAGCATTTT
TRBJ2-1	-	TRBV29-1	-	CSVEDRKTYNEQFF	TGCAGCGTTGAAGACAGGAAGACCTACAATGAGCAGTTCTTC
TRBJ1-5	-	TRBV27	few	CASSLFPFKPQHF	TGTGCCAGCAGTTTATTTCCCTTTAAGCCCCAGCATTTT
TRBJ1-4	-	TRBV27	-	CASRGDGGEKLFF	TGTGCCAGCAGGGGGGACGGGGGAGAAAAACTGTTTTTT
TRBJ2-1	TRBD2	TRBV27	-	CASSFPGLAGLNGQFF	TGTGCCAGCAGTTTCCCTGGACTAGCGGGGCTAAATGGGCAGTTCTTC
TRBJ1-1	-	TRBV7-9	once	CASSQTIEAFF	TGTGCCAGCAGCCAAACAATTGAAGCTTTCTTT
TRBJ2-7	-	TRBV5-1	-	CASSAGSYEQYF	TGCGCCAGCAGCGCAGGCTCCTACGAGCAGTACTTC
TRBJ1-2	-	TRBV6-5	-	CASSRTGTYGYTF	TGTGCCAGCAGTCGCACGGGAACTTATGGCTACACCTTC
TRBJ1-1	TRBD1	TRBV5-1	-	CASSLTGATEAFF	TGCGCCAGCAGCTTGACAGGGGCGACTGAAGCTTTCTTT
TRBJ2-7	TRBD2	TRBV5-1	few	CASSTDPGLSYEQYF	TGCGCCAGCAGCACAGACCCGGGACTATCCTACGAGCAGTACTTC
TRBJ1-1	TRBD1	TRBV7-3	once	CASSLTGGDTEAFF	TGTGCCAGCAGCTTGACAGGGGGAGACACTGAAGCTTTCTTT
TRBJ1-1	-	TRBV18	-	CASSPREGLNTEAFF	TGTGCCAGCTCCCCCCGGGAAGGGCTGAACACTGAAGCTTTCTTT
TRBJ2-7	-	TRBV14	-	CASSQGRDRYEQYF	TGTGCCAGCAGCCAAGGGCGGGACCGGTACGAGCAGTACTTC
TRBJ2-5	TRBD1	TRBV6-5	-	CASSYQGQGRETQYF	TGTGCCAGCAGTTACCAGGGACAGGGGCGGGAGACCCAGTACTTC
TRBJ2-7	-	TRBV9	-	CASSHGSGQGSLYEQYF	TGTGCCAGCAGCCACGGTTCGGGGCAGGGGTCCTTATACGAGCAGTACTTC